The 30 T cell receptor beta chains reported below all come from one sample, sequenced in a study of cytomegalovirus exposure and HLA in healthy donors. The PCR had 60 Vbeta and 13 Jbeta primers. The repertoire was sequenced with immunoSEQ multiplex PCR; TCRdb's copy has only in-frame clones and lacks some. The data show more than 90,000 clones, with roughly 70% seen just once and 11% held by the top ten. Sequenced material: PBMCs. Source of these receptors: a woman in her fifties or sixties in good health and CMV-seropositive.

The chain couples TRBV5-4 to TRBJ2-1, with TRBD2 matching over 9 bases. The germline V gene has CDR1 SGHNT and CDR2 YYREEE (reference sequence). The CDR3 spans 18 residues. J was trimmed by 1 base and V by 4 bases; bases with no gene match: 12. CDR3 bases: TGTGCCAGCAGCGACGCCTCAGCGGGAGGTTTATCCTACAATGAGCAGTTCTTC. Protein sequence: CASSDASAGGLSYNEQFF.

The chain links TRBV21-1 to TRBJ1-1. TRBV21-1 is classified as a pseudogene. The CDR3 has 20 amino acids. The CDR3 is CASSKNAGVWGLGKYTEAFF. The CDR3 DNA is TGTGCCAGCAGCAAAAATGCGGGTGTCTGGGGTTTGGGTAAGTACACTGAAGCTTTCTTT.

This clone occurred a few times. This sequence joins TRBV7-6 and TRBJ1-3, with D unclear. The V end lost 1 base, the J end lost 2 bases, and 12 bases lay between the germline ends. The CDR3 consists of 16 residues. CDR1 is SGHVS, CDR2 FNYEAQ, per germline. The CDR3 sequence is CASSLGGSVAGNTIYF. CDR3 DNA sequence: TGTGCCAGCAGCTTAGGTGGGAGTGTAGCTGGAAACACCATATATTTT.

This chain links TRBV5-4 with TRBJ1-2; 9 nucleotides agree with TRBD1. Germline CDR1 reads SGHNT; CDR2 reads YYREEE (reference sequence). V lost 3 bases to trimming and J lost 0 bases; unmatched junction nucleotides: 6. The CDR3 sequence is 16 residues long. The CDR3 protein is CASSYGTGLTNYGYTF. CDR3 in DNA: TGTGCCAGCAGCTATGGGACAGGGCTGACTAACTATGGCTACACCTTC.

The count of this clone is one. The genes are TRBV5-1 and TRBJ1-6; TRBD1 might be the D (5 bases). V lost 4 bases, J lost 5 bases, and 7 bases lay in between. Germline CDR1 is SGHRS and CDR2 is YFSETQ. The CDR3 is 13 residues long. DNA of the CDR3: TGCGCCAGCAGCCGGGGGAATAATTCACCCCTCCACTTT. It encodes CASSRGNNSPLHF. Variable domain in full (rest from reference TRBV5-1 and TRBJ1-6): KAGVTQTPRYLIKTRGQQVTLSCSPISGHRSVSWYQQTPGQGLQFLFEYFSETQRNKGNFPGRFSGRQFSNSRSEMNVSTLELGDSALYLCASSRGNNSPLHFGNGTRLTVT.

This clone appeared once. The rearrangement uses TRBV28 and TRBJ2-1; 12 nucleotides align to TRBD2. Germline CDR1 MDHEN, CDR2 SYDVKM. The J segment lost 6 bases and the V segment lost 6 bases, leaving 6 bases of the junction unmatched. The CDR3 has 15 residues. The CDR3 reads CASSPTSGSINEQFF. For the CDR3, the DNA is TGTGCCAGCAGCCCGACTAGCGGGAGTATCAATGAGCAGTTCTTC. The full variable domain, in which reference TRBV28 and TRBJ2-1 provide the parts outside the CDR3, is DVKVTQSSRYLVKRTGEKVFLECVQDMDHENMFWYRQDPGLGLRLIYFSYDVKMKEKGDIPEGYSVSREKKERFSLILESASTNQTSMYLCASSPTSGSINEQFFGPGTRLTVL.

DNA of the CDR3: TGTGCCTGGAGTAAAGGACAGGAACATCAGCCCCAGCATTTT. This encodes CAWSKGQEHQPQHF. The V call is TRBV30, the J call TRBJ1-5; 7 bases fit TRBD1. The CDR3 extends over 14 amino acids. The germline V gene encodes CDR1 GTSNPN and CDR2 SVGIG (reference sequence). Trimming removed 2 bases from V and 5 bases from J; junction bases left unmatched: 6.

The CDR3 coding sequence is TGTGCCAGTAGTAGAACAGGGAACCCAAACACTGAAGCTTTCTTT. It encodes CASSRTGNPNTEAFF. The rearrangement joins TRBV19 to TRBJ1-1, with D perhaps matching TRBD1 (6 bases). The germline gives CDR1 LNHDA, CDR2 SQIVND (reference sequence). V was trimmed by 4 bases and J by 2 bases, leaving 14 bases between them. The CDR3 length is 15 residues.

DNA of the CDR3: TGTGCCAGCAGCGGAGGGGCCAGGGAACACGGAACAAATGAAAAACTGTTTTTT. As protein: CASSGGAREHGTNEKLFF. The chain recombines TRBV7-7 with TRBJ1-4, with D perhaps TRBD1 (5 bases). CDR1 and CDR2 from the germline V gene are SSHAT and FNYEAQ (reference sequence). The CDR3 loop spans 18 amino acids. V lost 5 bases, J lost 5 bases, and 24 bases lay in between.

The V gene is TRBV27, the J gene TRBJ1-2, with 12 bases identical to TRBD1. Per germline, CDR1 MNHEY and CDR2 SMNVEV (reference sequence). The CDR3 extends over 17 amino acids. J lost 3 bases, V lost 6 bases, and 11 bases had no gene match. Here the CDR3 reads CASSLGTGGAGDYGYTF. CDR3 DNA: TGTGCCAGCAGCCTGGGGACAGGGGGCGCTGGGGACTATGGCTACACCTTC.

In its sample, this clone was seen a few times. This chain uses TRBV19 with TRBJ1-1; 9 bases are a match to TRBD1. CDR3 size: 18 residues. With 7 bases clipped from V and 1 base from J, the junction kept 16 bases outside the gene matches. Looked up from germline, CDR1 is LNHDA and CDR2 is SQIVND (reference sequence). The CDR3 region is CASTPRKGTGTQNTEAFF. In nucleotides, the CDR3 is TGTGCCAGTACCCCCCGAAAGGGGACAGGGACCCAGAACACTGAAGCTTTCTTT. Looking up the rest from reference TRBV19 and TRBJ1-1 gives the full variable domain: DGGITQSPKYLFRKEGQNVTLSCEQNLNHDAMYWYRQDPGQGLRLIYYSQIVNDFQKGDIAEGYSVSREKKESFPLTVTSAQKNPTAFYLCASTPRKGTGTQNTEAFFGQGTRLTVV.

The chain links TRBV7-3 to TRBJ1-1; unclear D gene. This CDR3 is built from 13 residues. Trimming removed 5 bases at V and 1 base at J, with 8 bases between. Germline assignment: CDR1 SGHTA and CDR2 FQGTGA. CDR3 protein: CASSPSGNTEAFF. The CDR3 DNA reads TGTGCCAGCAGCCCGTCAGGGAACACTGAAGCTTTCTTT.

This sequence joins TRBV28 and TRBJ2-2; a possible D gene is TRBD1 (5 bases). The CDR3 consists of 19 residues. V lost 2 bases to trimming and J lost 0 bases, with 19 bases between them. Looked up from germline, CDR1 is MDHEN and CDR2 is SYDVKM. This CDR3 reads CASSLPRTTVYTNTGELFF. In DNA, the CDR3 is TGTGCCAGCAGTTTACCGCGCACGACAGTCTACACGAACACCGGGGAGCTGTTTTTT.

This clone was found a few times. This chain connects TRBV7-2 to TRBJ2-1; 10 bases are a match to TRBD2. The CDR3 loop spans 16 amino acids. CDR1 and CDR2 from the germline V gene are SGHTA and FQGNSA. V trimming: 3 bases; J trimming: 5 bases; junction bases outside the gene matches: 7. DNA of the CDR3: TGTGCCAGCAGCTTTGGGGGACTAGCGAAGAACAATGAGCAGTTCTTC. Amino acid sequence: CASSFGGLAKNNEQFF.

This chain uses TRBV7-2 with TRBJ1-5; 7 nucleotides agree with TRBD1. CDR3 length: 15 amino acids. Germline values: CDR1 SGHTA, CDR2 FQGNSA. Trimming took 1 base from V and 3 from J; bases not matched to a gene: 3. The CDR3 here is CASSLEDRANQPQHF. CDR3 sequence (DNA): TGTGCCAGCAGCTTAGAAGACAGGGCCAATCAGCCCCAGCATTTT.

The chain employs TRBV5-1 and TRBJ1-1, with a tentative D call TRBD1 (5 bases). This CDR3 contains 14 residues. CDR1 and CDR2 (germline): SGHRS, YFSETQ. V was shortened by 2 bases and J by 0 bases, with 8 bases between the two germline ends. The CDR3 DNA follows: TGCGCCAGCAGCTTCACAGGCATGAACACTGAAGCTTTCTTT. Amino acids: CASSFTGMNTEAFF.

The rearrangement links TRBV12-5 to TRBJ1-1; TRBD1 matches at 10 bases. The V segment lost 1 base and the J segment 5 bases; nucleotides outside the gene matches: 4. The CDR3 extends over 15 amino acids. Germline assignment: CDR1 LGHNT and CDR2 FRNRAP. This CDR3 reads CASGLDGQGVTEAFF. The CDR3 DNA follows: TGTGCTAGTGGTTTGGATGGACAGGGGGTTACTGAAGCTTTCTTT.

The table lists this clone with a few counts. The V call is TRBV2, the J call TRBJ2-5; the D is unclear. The V and J ends lost 6 bases and 5 bases respectively, with 19 bases between them. The CDR3 consists of 15 residues. Germline V CDR1 and CDR2: SNHLY, FYNNEI. The CDR3 reads CASRPERLDWETQYF. DNA for the CDR3: TGTGCCAGCAGACCCGAGCGCCTAGATTGGGAGACCCAGTACTTC.

The chain recombines TRBV5-1 with TRBJ2-3, with D tentatively TRBD2 (5 bases). CDR1 is SGHRS, CDR2 YFSETQ, per germline. The CDR3 has 16 residues. Between the trimmed V and J ends, which lost 0 bases and 4 bases, there was a span of 15 bases. This CDR3 reads CASSLESFGVADTQYF. As DNA, the CDR3 is TGCGCCAGCAGCTTGGAGAGTTTCGGGGTGGCAGATACGCAGTATTTT.

CDR3 bases: TGTGCCAGTAGTCATGGACAGGGGTGGCGGAACACTGAAGCTTTCTTT. This translates into CASSHGQGWRNTEAFF. V usage is TRBV19 and J usage is TRBJ1-1; 9 bases match TRBD1. V lost 5 bases and J lost 1; bases outside the gene matches: 8. The CDR3 sequence is 16 residues long. The germline gives CDR1 LNHDA, CDR2 SQIVND (reference sequence).

In DNA form, the CDR3 reads TGTGCCTGGAGGTCGTGGGGCGGTAGCTCCTACAATGAGCAGTTCTTC. Protein product: CAWRSWGGSSYNEQFF. The chain couples TRBV30 to TRBJ2-1; D might be TRBD1 (5 bases). The V end lost 3 bases, the J end lost 0 bases, and 15 bases lay between the germline ends. The germline V gene encodes CDR1 GTSNPN and CDR2 SVGIG (reference sequence). This CDR3 is 16 amino acids long.

This chain links TRBV2 with TRBJ2-3; D is undetermined. The V end lost 4 bases, the J end lost 0 bases, and 8 bases lay between the germline ends. The CDR3 has 14 amino acids. Germline V gene lookup returns CDR1 SNHLY and CDR2 FYNNEI. The CDR3 protein is CASSGFTSTDTQYF. Written as DNA, the CDR3 is TGTGCCAGCAGTGGATTCACTAGCACAGATACGCAGTATTTT.

The chain is built from TRBV19 and TRBJ2-1; TRBD1 agrees at 8 bases. Germline assignment: CDR1 LNHDA and CDR2 SQIVND (reference sequence). The trim removed 4 bases at V and 5 bases at J, leaving 13 bases unmatched. There are 17 residues in the CDR3. The CDR3 DNA is TGTGCCAGTAGTACGGGACGAGGGACAGGAGCAAACAATGAGCAGTTCTTC. Its translation is CASSTGRGTGANNEQFF. Combining the CDR3 with reference TRBV19 and TRBJ2-1 gives the whole variable domain DGGITQSPKYLFRKEGQNVTLSCEQNLNHDAMYWYRQDPGQGLRLIYYSQIVNDFQKGDIAEGYSVSREKKESFPLTVTSAQKNPTAFYLCASSTGRGTGANNEQFFGPGTRLTVL.

This clone has just a few counts. The chain is built from TRBV5-6 and TRBJ2-1; 9 bases map to TRBD2. V lost 4 bases to trimming and J lost 6 bases; unmatched junction nucleotides: 8. There are 15 residues in the CDR3. Germline V CDR1 and CDR2: SGHDT, YYEEEE. CDR3 DNA sequence: TGTGCCAGCAGCGCTCCGGGACTAGCCTCCAATGAGCAGTTCTTC. This encodes CASSAPGLASNEQFF. Full variable domain (outside the CDR3, taken from reference TRBV5-6 and TRBJ2-1): DAGVTQSPTHLIKTRGQQVTLRCSPKSGHDTVSWYQQALGQGPQFIFQYYEEEERQRGNFPDRFSGHQFPNYSSELNVNALLLGDSALYLCASSAPGLASNEQFFGPGTRLTVL.

The V and J genes are TRBV4-3 and TRBJ1-1; 8 bases are a match to TRBD1. Germline V CDR1 and CDR2: LGHNA, YSLEER. Losses at the gene ends were 2 bases for V and 3 bases for J; bases not matched to a gene: 2. The CDR3 consists of 14 residues. The CDR3 spells CASSQLTGDTEAFF. In nucleotides, the CDR3 is TGCGCCAGCAGCCAATTGACAGGGGACACTGAAGCTTTCTTT.

J is TRBJ2-5 and V is TRBV10-3; TRBD2 might be the D (6 bases). V was cut by 0 bases and J by 1 base, with 6 bases left in between. The CDR3 runs 14 residues. Germline V gene lookup returns CDR1 ENHRY and CDR2 SYGVKD. CDR3 bases: TGTGCCATCAGTGAGTCCGGGGGCCAAGAGACCCAGTACTTC. Translated: CAISESGGQETQYF.

This clone occurred once. The J gene is TRBJ2-7, the V gene TRBV15; 8 nucleotides align to TRBD1. V lost 5 bases and J lost 0; bases outside the gene matches: 9. From germline, CDR1 is LNHNV and CDR2 YYDKDF (reference sequence). This CDR3 has 16 residues. Written as DNA, the CDR3 is TGTGCCACCAGCGGCAACTTAGGGACAGGCTCCTACGAGCAGTACTTC. Translated, it gives CATSGNLGTGSYEQYF.

This clone was detected only a few times. The V call is TRBV9, the J call TRBJ1-1; tentative D call: TRBD1 (5 bases). V lost 0 bases, J lost 7 bases, and 16 bases lay in between. Per germline, CDR1 SGDLS and CDR2 YYNGEE. The CDR3 extends over 15 amino acids. The CDR3 bases are TGTGCCAGCAGCGTAGGTGGCAGGGATGTTGGTGAAGCTTTCTTT. This encodes CASSVGGRDVGEAFF.

Remarks on this clone: Other DNA sequences in the sample encode the same CDR3. CDR3 bases: TGTGCCAGCAGTTCGCCCCGACTCAACACTGAAGCTTTCTTT. It codes for CASSSPRLNTEAFF. V is TRBV6-5 and J is TRBJ1-1; D remains ambiguous. Germline CDR1 MNHEY, CDR2 SVGAGI. The CDR3 totals 14 residues. Trimming removed 4 bases at V and 2 bases at J, with 11 bases between.

The V gene is TRBV7-8, the J gene TRBJ2-7; 10 bases agree with TRBD1. There are 14 residues in the CDR3. Trimming at V came to 8 bases and at J to 5 bases, leaving 9 bases not matched to a gene. Germline values: CDR1 SGHVS, CDR2 FQNEAQ. DNA for the CDR3: TGTGCCAGCCAGGACAGGGGGATCTCGAACGAGCAGTACTTC. As protein: CASQDRGISNEQYF.